These 13 T cell receptor beta chains were all obtained from the same sample, sequenced in a study of neurological immune-mediated disorders. MiXCR was run by TCRdb on the 5' RACE reads, yielding one entry per CDR3 protein. This sample yields tens of thousands of distinct CDR3 sequences, of which more than 3% are seen a single time; 1.5% to 2% belongs to the top ten. The specimen sequenced was PBMCs. The receptors shown here come from a man aged 25-45 years with multiple sclerosis.

This clonotype was seen at least ten times. J is TRBJ1-2 and V is TRBV6-1, with D perhaps matching TRBD1 (5 bases). Germline values: CDR1 MNHNS, CDR2 SASEGT. V shed 0 bases and J shed 7 bases, with 15 bases lying between them. The CDR3 totals 15 residues. Here the CDR3 DNA reads TGTGCCAGCAGTGAAGCAGGGGCAGTGGGTAGTGGCTACACCTTC. As protein: CASSEAGAVGSGYTF.

This clonotype was seen at least ten times. The chain links TRBV7-9 to TRBJ2-5; TRBD2 matches at 9 bases. After removal of 4 bases from V and 2 bases from J, the junction contained 11 bases not matched to a gene. Germline V CDR1 and CDR2: SEHNR, FQNEAQ (reference sequence). This CDR3 spans 17 amino acids. The CDR3 nucleotides are TGTGCCAGCAGCTCCTGGGACGCGGGAGGGGGTCAAGAGACCCAGTACTTC. Its protein product is CASSSWDAGGGQETQYF.

Ten or more counts support this clonotype. The rearrangement joins TRBV12-3 or TRBV12-4 to TRBJ2-7; 7 nucleotides match TRBD2. The CDR3 runs 14 residues. V lost 7 bases and J lost 0; bases outside the gene matches: 6. As DNA, the CDR3 is TGTGCCAGCAATTTCGGGGGGAGCTCCTACGAGCAGTACTTC. This gives the protein CASNFGGSSYEQYF.

There are many counts of this clonotype. In DNA form, the CDR3 reads TGTGCCAGCAGCTCCAACCTGGGGAGAACGACAGATACGCAGTATTTT. It specifies CASSSNLGRTTDTQYF. The chain combines TRBV7-9 with TRBJ2-3; TRBD2 is a possible D gene (5 bases). Deletions cut 4 bases from V and 3 bases from J, with 17 bases between. There are 16 residues in the CDR3. From germline, CDR1 is SEHNR and CDR2 FQNEAQ (reference sequence).

This clonotype was counted many times. The V and J genes are TRBV7-2 and TRBJ2-5; D might be TRBD1 (6 bases). Germline V CDR1 and CDR2: SGHTA, FQGNSA. V shed 1 base and J shed 4 bases, with 16 bases lying between them. The CDR3 is 16 residues long. The CDR3 bases are TGTGCCAGCAGCTTAGGTGTGGGGGCATCAGGAGAGACCCAGTACTTC. Amino acids: CASSLGVGASGETQYF. Full variable domain (remainder filled in from reference TRBV7-2 and TRBJ2-5): GAGVSQSPSNKVTEKGKDVELRCDPISGHTALYWYRQSLGQGLEFLIYFQGNSAPDKSGLPSDRFSAERTGGSVSTLTIQRTQQEDSAVYLCASSLGVGASGETQYFGPGTRLLVL.

The chain recombines TRBV12-3 or TRBV12-4 with TRBJ2-3; weak D call: TRBD2 (5 bases). The CDR3 has 13 amino acids. Trimming took 3 bases from V and 6 from J, leaving 10 bases between them. The CDR3 protein is CASSLNRGDTQYF. The DNA for the CDR3 is TGTGCCAGCAGTTTGAACCGGGGTGATACGCAGTATTTT.

This clonotype was recorded at least ten times. V gene TRBV6-5 combines with J gene TRBJ2-7; 8 bases are shared with TRBD2. In germline, CDR1 is MNHEY, CDR2 SVGAGI. Germline trimming cut 0 bases from V and 3 bases from J; bases unmatched to any gene: 7. The CDR3 is 16 residues long. The CDR3 coding sequence is TGTGCCAGCAGTTACTCGATGTCTAGCGGGTTCTACGAGCAGTACTTC. Amino acid sequence: CASSYSMSSGFYEQYF.

This clonotype was seen many times. The V gene is TRBV20-1, the J gene TRBJ2-5; 9 nucleotides match TRBD2. The CDR3 consists of 12 residues. CDR1 and CDR2 from the germline V gene are DFQATT and SNEGSKA (reference sequence). Trimming at V came to 6 bases and at J to 5 bases, leaving 4 bases not matched to a gene. The CDR3 protein is CSAQTSGETQYF. DNA for the CDR3: TGCAGTGCCCAGACTAGCGGTGAGACCCAGTACTTC.

This clonotype was seen at least ten times. The chain uses TRBV12-3 or TRBV12-4 and TRBJ1-1; D unclear. This CDR3 region has 14 residues. Between the trimmed V and J ends, which lost 3 bases and 1 base, there was a span of 9 bases. CDR3 amino acids: CASSFVDGNTEAFF. As DNA, the CDR3 is TGTGCCAGCAGTTTCGTGGACGGGAACACTGAAGCTTTCTTT.

This clonotype was recorded a few times. The rearrangement joins TRBV9 to TRBJ2-5, with 13 nucleotides matching TRBD2. The trim removed 0 bases at V and 5 bases at J, leaving 4 bases unmatched. CDR1 is SGDLS, CDR2 YYNGEE, per germline. This CDR3 has 16 residues. CDR3: CASSVGLAGGYETQYF. In DNA, the CDR3 is TGTGCCAGCAGCGTAGGACTAGCGGGGGGTTATGAGACCCAGTACTTC.

The chain couples TRBV12-3 or TRBV12-4 to TRBJ2-5, with D perhaps matching TRBD1 (8 bases). Trimming took 4 bases from V and 4 from J, leaving 13 bases between them. This CDR3 spans 14 amino acids. CDR3 residues: CASSSDREGETQYF. As DNA, the CDR3 is TGTGCCAGCAGTTCGGACAGGGAGGGAGAGACCCAGTACTTC.

This clonotype was seen ten or more times. V gene TRBV4-1 combines with J gene TRBJ1-5, with 8 positions matching TRBD1. CDR1 is MGHRA, CDR2 YSYEKL, per germline. This CDR3 has 17 residues. V shed 1 base and J 6 bases; nucleotides not matched to a gene: 11. CDR3 coding DNA: TGCGCCAGCAGCCAAGCTCTACCCGGACAGGGACCTCAGCCCCAGCATTTT. Residues: CASSQALPGQGPQPQHF.

At least ten counts were recorded for this clonotype. V usage is TRBV20-1 and J usage is TRBJ1-1; 8 nucleotides match TRBD1. The germline V gene has CDR1 DFQATT and CDR2 SNEGSKA (reference sequence). The ends lost 0 bases at V and 3 bases at J; junction bases unmatched: 6. This CDR3 comprises 15 residues. CDR3: CSARDFQGADTEAFF. The CDR3 DNA reads TGCAGTGCTAGAGATTTCCAGGGGGCGGACACTGAAGCTTTCTTT.